These T cell receptor beta chains were read from a single sample in a study of CXCR3-negative and CXCR3-positive naive CD8 T cells. Reprocessing the 5' RACE reads, TCRdb reports a single entry for every CDR3 protein and omits DNA. Across approximately 5,000 distinct CDR3 sequences, the top ten clones capture 2.5% of the sample. Sequences were obtained from naive CXCR3+ CD8+ T cells from blood. The origin of the receptors is a human donor in good health. Some clones in this sample may be carry-over from other donors' samples. CDR3s include the opening cysteine and the closing phenylalanine or tryptophan. The size entry is marked missing in some rows and otherwise reads once, few, many or a size class.

TRBV4-1	TRBJ1-1	-	CASSQVGNTEAFF
TRBV20-1	TRBJ2-1	medium-sized	CSARDLLAGGWDEQFF
TRBV29-1	TRBJ2-5	medium-sized	CSVDGTLQETQYF
TRBV29-1	TRBJ2-1	medium-sized	CSVELAASSYNEQFF
TRBV12-3/TRBV12-4	TRBJ1-2	-	CASSFGTGGYGYTF
TRBV6-5	TRBJ2-4	-	CASSQGRIQYF
TRBV4-1	TRBJ1-1	medium-sized	CASSQARQANTEAFF
TRBV29-1	TRBJ2-7	medium-sized	CSVEAPEGEQYF
TRBV28	TRBJ2-5	-	CASKPRTQGGETQYF
TRBV7-2	TRBJ2-3	-	CASTEPGQGEDTQYF
TRBV28	TRBJ1-5	-	CASSFSQPQHF
TRBV18	TRBJ2-1	-	CASSPEGRAYNEQFF
TRBV5-5	TRBJ1-1	-	CASSETWDKAFF
TRBV29-1	TRBJ2-3	-	CSVRYTDTQYF
TRBV7-2	TRBJ2-7	-	CASSDLPVREQYF
TRBV7-9	TRBJ2-1	medium-sized	CASSLFEGLADYNEQFF
TRBV5-1	TRBJ1-3	-	CASRTGNTIYF
TRBV19	TRBJ2-3	medium-sized	CASSIRVRARTDTQYF
TRBV15	TRBJ2-5	medium-sized	CATSSVAGGPFRSGETQYF
TRBV4-1	TRBJ1-6	large	CASSSGRQDPSPLHF
TRBV6-1	TRBJ2-7	-	CASSDWTVSYEQYF
TRBV29-1	TRBJ2-3	medium-sized	CSVGTLTGDTQYF
TRBV6-2/TRBV6-3	TRBJ2-1	medium-sized	CASSAGVSYNEQFF
TRBV4-1	TRBJ2-1	medium-sized	CASSRGGLAALNEQFF
TRBV4-1	TRBJ1-1	-	CASSQGGDMNTEAFF
TRBV6-1	TRBJ2-1	-	CASSLLAASYNEQFF
TRBV27	TRBJ1-1	medium-sized	CASSFLGGQSNTEAFF
TRBV29-1	TRBJ2-3	-	CSVARGGSTDTQYF
TRBV7-8	TRBJ2-3	-	CASSLSYDTLTDTQYF
TRBV27	TRBJ2-3	-	CASSSTVPDTQYF
TRBV5-6	TRBJ2-5	-	CASSSLDALETQYF
TRBV25-1	TRBJ2-3	-	CASAGRQASTDTQYF
TRBV29-1	TRBJ2-5	-	CSVEEDREETQYF
TRBV7-9	TRBJ1-1	-	CASSLITEAFF
TRBV29-1	TRBJ1-1	-	CSVEAGNTEAFF
TRBV28	TRBJ2-6	medium-sized	CASSLGGANVLTF
TRBV11-2	TRBJ2-7	-	CASSLKLAGGYSYEQYF
TRBV13	TRBJ2-7	-	CASSSDYEQYF
TRBV11-2	TRBJ2-3	-	CASSLLVADTQYF
TRBV7-9	TRBJ2-1	medium-sized	CASSLADPSYNEQFF
TRBV29-1	TRBJ1-1	medium-sized	CSVESPGAKGGIVTEAFF
TRBV29-1	TRBJ1-1	-	CSVAVWVGNTEAFF
TRBV20-1	TRBJ2-5	-	CSATSNRESAETQYF
TRBV2	TRBJ2-3	-	CASSEWVGSGTDTQYF
TRBV29-1	TRBJ2-1	-	CSVAESGSYNEQFF
TRBV2	TRBJ1-2	-	CASSVAGDGYTF
TRBV3-1	TRBJ2-3	-	CASSQDLRPPPSTDTQYF
TRBV12-3/TRBV12-4	TRBJ2-1	medium-sized	CASSLHGGSYNEQFF